This T cell receptor beta chain was identified during a study of T cells expressing NK-cell markers (dated by TCRdb to 2020 to 2021). Regarding the research as a whole: TCR beta-chain repertoires were profiled in sorted CD3+CD56+NKG2C+, CD3+CD56+NKG2C- and CD3+CD56-NKG2C+ T-cell subsets from eight donors. Among the eight sequenced donors, only one was HCMV-seronegative, while the other seven were HCMV-seropositive. The study sequenced eight donors, all healthy volunteers chosen at random: three men and five women. Libraries were sequenced as 2 x 150 bp reads on Illumina HiSeq 2000/2500, MiSeq or NextSeq.

Results the study describes overall, beyond this receptor: Those dominant clonotypes were again the most abundant among CD3+CD56-NKG2C+ cells in several donors, at roughly 25-60.1%. Whether the expanded NKG2C-expressing T cell clones were specific for HCMV antigens was left unclear. In six donors, the dominant CD3+CD56+NKG2C+ clonotypes were among the top 10 CD8+ clonotypes and accounted for about 1.0-7.0% of CD8+ T cells.

This sample was sequenced with an Illumina HiSeq 2000. 5'RACE template switching, by which a universal primer site and unique molecular identifiers were added, was used to make TCR beta cDNA libraries. Synthesis of cDNA was primed from the TCR beta constant segment and was followed by two consecutive PCR amplification steps. On the authors' methods: Reads were demultiplexed and grouped by UMI with MIGEC, and clonotypes were assembled and quantified with MiTCR. Only TCR cDNA sequences supported by at least two reads were kept to exclude erroneous sequences. Downstream repertoire analysis used the tcR package, and clonotypes were matched across fractions by CDR3 nucleotide sequence plus V segment. VDJmatch was used to annotate antigen specificity against VDJdb, with one amino acid substitution in CDR3 permitted. The reads underwent TCRdb reprocessing, giving one record for each CDR3 protein sequence and no DNA. TCRdb's processing, not the study's, gives the V and J calls here. The table for this sample shows 160,000 or so distinct CDR3 sequences. About 18% of the sample comes from the top ten.

As to this clonotype: The target of this receptor is not known.

HCMV-specific IgG was detected in serum with a commercial ELISA kit to determine HCMV serostatus. Ficoll density gradient centrifugation was used to isolate peripheral blood mononuclear cells from blood. This TCR came from a woman between 18 and 75 years old in good health. Sequenced: blood T cells: a sorted CD56 or NKG2C T cell subset, CD4+ or CD8+ T cells, or bulk PBMC T cells (not recorded which).

The CDR3: CSAQPGASGELFF. This sequence uses TRBV29-1 and TRBJ2-2; absent DNA, TCRdb's TRBD1 call cannot be checked. Taken from the germline V gene, the CDR1 and CDR2 loops are SQVTM and ANQGSEA. The CDR3 spans 13 residues, from the cysteine through the phenylalanine. No DNA is listed.